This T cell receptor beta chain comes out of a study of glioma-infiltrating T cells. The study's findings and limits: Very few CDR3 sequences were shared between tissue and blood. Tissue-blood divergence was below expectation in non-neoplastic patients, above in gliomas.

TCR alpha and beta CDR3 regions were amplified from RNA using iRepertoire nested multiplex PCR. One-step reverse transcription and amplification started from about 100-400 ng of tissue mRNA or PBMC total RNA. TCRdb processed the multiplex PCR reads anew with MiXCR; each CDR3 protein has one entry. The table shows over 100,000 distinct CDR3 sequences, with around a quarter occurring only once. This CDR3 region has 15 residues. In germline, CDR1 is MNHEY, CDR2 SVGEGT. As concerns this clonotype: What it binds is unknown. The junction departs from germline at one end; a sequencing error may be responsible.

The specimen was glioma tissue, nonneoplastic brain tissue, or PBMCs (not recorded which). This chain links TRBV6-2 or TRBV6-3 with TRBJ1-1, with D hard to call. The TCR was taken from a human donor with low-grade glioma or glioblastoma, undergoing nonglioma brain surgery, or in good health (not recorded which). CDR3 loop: CTSTRIAGMNTEAFF. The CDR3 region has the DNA TGTACCAGCACCCGAATAGCGGGCATGAACACTGAAGCTTTCTTT.